Given below is one T cell receptor beta chain in context. Its antigen is still unknown. With 3 bases clipped from V and 3 bases from J, the junction kept 20 bases outside the gene matches. The germline V gene encodes CDR1 SGHRS and CDR2 YFSETQ. CDR3 length equals 19 residues. This entry comes from a study of cytomegalovirus exposure and HLA in healthy donors. Overall study findings and caveats: An analysis done earlier found most TCR beta V segments productive about 90% or about 30% of the time. Reports indicated that the classifier achieved high specificity and sensitivity in diagnosing cytomegalovirus status. Later analysis identified several of the most significant clusters that appeared linked to common viral pathogens.

These donors counted as nominally healthy when sampled, but unrecorded immune exposures were likely. It was with 60 Vbeta and 13 Jbeta primers that the PCR ran. Clones were read by immunoSEQ multiplex PCR, and TCRdb kept only the in-frame ones, dropping some. The table lists under 110,000 clones, roughly two thirds of them singletons. The sample was PBMCs. This sequence joins TRBV5-1 and TRBJ2-7; the match to TRBD2 covers 8 bases. This receptor was obtained from a female donor in good health and CMV-seronegative. The CDR3 is CASSSRGSGEIAHLYEQYF. Here the CDR3 DNA reads TGCGCCAGCAGCTCCCGAGGTAGCGGGGAGATCGCCCACCTCTACGAGCAGTACTTC.